One sample yielded the 9 T cell receptor beta chains listed below, sequenced in a study of blood T cell repertoires in COVID-19. Sequencing used immunoSEQ multiplex PCR; TCRdb keeps in-frame clones, though not all of them. The sample has some 250,000 clones; roughly nine tenths are singletons. The sample taken for sequencing was peripheral blood. The receptors were gathered from a man in his sixties with acute or convalescent COVID-19.

The chain joins TRBV5-1 to TRBJ1-1; D unresolved. The germline V gene has CDR1 SGHRS and CDR2 YFSETQ. The CDR3 sequence is 14 residues long. V lost 0 bases, J lost 1 base, and 7 bases lay in between. CDR3 region: CASSLVPTNTEAFF. In DNA, the CDR3 is TGCGCCAGCAGCTTGGTACCTACGAACACTGAAGCTTTCTTT.

This sequence joins TRBV3-1 (or the pseudogene TRBV3-2) and TRBJ2-7, with 10 positions matching TRBD2. Germline V gives CDR1 LGHDT, CDR2 YNNKEL (reference sequence). The CDR3 runs 12 residues. The V gene end was trimmed by 4 bases and the J gene end by 9 bases; junction bases not matched to a gene: 3. CDR3 amino acids: CASSPSGRRQYF. The CDR3 coding sequence is TGTGCCAGCAGCCCTAGCGGGAGAAGGCAGTACTTC.

The rearrangement uses TRBV5-1 and TRBJ2-1, with a weak D call TRBD2 (6 bases). Germline lookup yields CDR1 SGHRS and CDR2 YFSETQ. CDR3 size: 16 residues. The V gene lost 0 bases and the J gene lost 1 base, with 11 bases spanning the gap. The CDR3 coding sequence is TGCGCCAGCAGCTTGGCCCTCGGGAGATCCTACAATGAGCAGTTCTTC. Residues: CASSLALGRSYNEQFF.

The table lists this clone with a count of one. The rearrangement uses TRBV11-3 and TRBJ2-1; D is possibly TRBD2 (5 bases). This CDR3 contains 16 residues. The V end was cut by 1 base, the J end by 5 bases, with 15 bases between. The germline CDR1 and CDR2 sequences are SGHNT and YENEEA. The CDR3 loop is CASSLGGSLRDNEQFF. The CDR3 bases are TGTGCCAGCAGCTTAGGGGGATCCCTGAGGGACAATGAGCAGTTCTTC.

The chain employs TRBV18 and TRBJ1-5; 7 bases match TRBD1. The length of the CDR3 is 15 residues. Germline V CDR1 and CDR2: KGHSH, LQKENI. J was trimmed by 4 bases and V by 8 bases; bases with no gene match: 11. CDR3 DNA: TGTGCCAGCGCCGTTAAGACAGGGTCAAATCAGCCCCAGCATTTT. This gives the protein CASAVKTGSNQPQHF. The variable domain in full, with the rest retrieved from reference TRBV18 and TRBJ1-5, is NAGVMQNPRHLVRRRGQEARLRCSPMKGHSHVYWYRQLPEEGLKFMVYLQKENIIDESGMPKERFSAEFPKEGPSILRIQQVVRGDSAAYFCASAVKTGSNQPQHFGDGTRLSIL.

The CDR3 DNA reads as TGTGCCACCAGTGATTCTAGCGGAGGTATCACCGGGGAGCTGTTTTTT. This translates into CATSDSSGGITGELFF. This chain links TRBV24-1 with TRBJ2-2; 7 bases are shared with TRBD2. The trim removed 2 bases at V and 4 bases at J, leaving 6 bases unmatched. This CDR3 has 16 amino acids. Germline lookup yields CDR1 KGHDR and CDR2 SFDVKD.

This chain joins TRBV29-1 and TRBJ1-5; TRBD1 matches at 9 bases. Looked up from germline, CDR1 is SQVTM and CDR2 is ANQGSEA. The CDR3 consists of 13 residues. The V and J ends lost 7 bases and 5 bases, in that order; junction bases with no gene match: 6. Here the CDR3 reads CSAGTGGHQPQHF. The CDR3 DNA sequence: TGCAGCGCTGGAACAGGGGGCCATCAGCCCCAGCATTTT.

This clone was seen once. The chain uses TRBV5-1 and TRBJ2-7; 7 nucleotides line up with TRBD1. Unmatched junction bases numbered 8, after V lost 2 bases and J lost 3 bases. Germline values: CDR1 SGHRS, CDR2 YFSETQ. The CDR3 has 15 residues. The CDR3 nucleotides read TGCGCCAGCAGCTTATCGACAGGGATCGGCTACGAGCAGTACTTC. This sequence encodes CASSLSTGIGYEQYF. Drawing the rest from reference TRBV5-1 and TRBJ2-7, the complete variable domain is KAGVTQTPRYLIKTRGQQVTLSCSPISGHRSVSWYQQTPGQGLQFLFEYFSETQRNKGNFPGRFSGRQFSNSRSEMNVSTLELGDSALYLCASSLSTGIGYEQYFGPGTRLTVT.

V and J are TRBV2 and TRBJ1-3, with D unclear. This CDR3 spans 12 amino acids. V was shortened by 3 bases and J by 4 bases, with 4 bases between the two germline ends. Germline CDR1 and CDR2: SNHLY and FYNNEI. The CDR3 protein is CASSERGNTIYF. DNA for the CDR3: TGTGCCAGCAGTGAGCGGGGAAACACCATATATTTT.